This T cell receptor (beta chain) was captured in a study of T cells in Graves' hyperthyroidism and ophthalmopathy. RNA transcripts were the template for amplifying TCR beta CDR3 regions. First-round RT-PCR of the TCR CDR3 relied on the HTBI primer set. TCRdb processed the multiplex PCR reads anew with MiXCR; each CDR3 protein has one entry. Here the sample spans about 300,000 distinct CDR3 sequences, about 15% being singletons. There are many counts of this clonotype. Losses at the gene ends were 4 bases for V and 6 bases for J; bases not matched to a gene: 5. This CDR3 has 13 amino acids. Germline assignment: CDR1 SGHRS and CDR2 YFSETQ.

The material sequenced was blood. The chain uses TRBV5-1 and TRBJ2-7; 9 bases match TRBD1. The sequence derives from a man aged 25-45 years with Graves' hyperthyroidism. The CDR3 is CASSRDRASEQYF. The CDR3 DNA sequence: TGCGCCAGCAGCCGGGACAGGGCGTCCGAGCAGTACTTC.